This T cell receptor (beta chain) is drawn from a study of T cell responses to AZD1222 COVID-19 vaccine. Overall study: Pooling of second doses given at about 4 or about 12 weeks was done.

V lost 4 bases to trimming and J lost 6 bases, with 18 bases between them. The CDR3 is 15 amino acids. The germline V gene has CDR1 SGHTA and CDR2 FQGNSA. Regarding the study as a whole: Dominant CD4 TCR responses targeted spike regions 160-218 and 743-854. No repertoire was sampled before or during the peak T cell response, only after it. Following two doses of AZD1222, Spike-specific TCR breadth and depth rose.

Sequenced by immunoSEQ multiplex PCR; TCRdb stores in-frame clones only, minus some. The repertoire includes fewer than 150,000 clones, 88% of them detected once, and about 8.3% sits in the top ten. In the case of this clone: The antigen is undetermined.

This material consisted of peripheral blood, taken on day 0 of AZD1222 vaccination. This chain joins TRBV7-2 and TRBJ1-1; D is unclear. The sequence was obtained from an adult in good health. The CDR3 region is CASSSSRQVGPEAFF. Written as DNA, the CDR3 is TGTGCCAGCAGCTCTTCACGGCAGGTTGGTCCTGAAGCTTTCTTT.